These T cell receptor beta chains were read from a single sample in a study of blood T cell repertoires in COVID-19. Produced via immunoSEQ multiplex PCR; TCRdb's table is partial and in-frame only. The table shows around 450,000 clones, with around 90% occurring only once. The sample comprised PBMCs or T cells enriched from blood (not recorded which). The receptors here all came from a man between 18 and 29 years old who had recovered from COVID-19. Both conserved end residues are part of each CDR3. The D gene is left open where the match is weak. A clone size is listed for some rows: how often the clone was seen (once, few, many), or a class if it is expanded.

V	size	D	J	CDR3	DNA
TRBV14	NA	NA	TRBJ1-1	CASSQDRTAWGDTEAFF	TGTGCCAGCAGCCAAGATCGAACCGCGTGGGGCGACACTGAAGCTTTCTTT
TRBV14	NA	NA	TRBJ2-1	CASSSFSGGGNEQFF	TGTGCCAGCAGCTCCTTTTCCGGGGGTGGCAATGAGCAGTTCTTC
TRBV10-3	NA	TRBD1	TRBJ1-4	CASLPTGGREKLFF	TGTGCCTCCCTCCCGACAGGGGGCCGGGAAAAACTGTTTTTT
TRBV27	NA	TRBD1	TRBJ2-7	CASSFYRGREQYF	TGTGCCAGCAGTTTCTACAGGGGGCGCGAGCAGTACTTC
TRBV19	NA	TRBD2	TRBJ2-7	CASSISGGVEQYF	TGTGCCAGTAGTATAAGCGGGGGGGTCGAGCAGTACTTC
TRBV11-2	NA	NA	TRBJ2-2	CASSVNTGELFF	TGTGCCAGCAGCGTCAATACCGGGGAGCTGTTTTTT
TRBV9	NA	TRBD2	TRBJ2-3	CASSVGSSGRTDTQYF	TGTGCCAGCAGCGTAGGGTCTAGCGGGAGGACAGATACGCAGTATTTT
TRBV28	NA	TRBD1	TRBJ1-6	CASRIQGARNSPLHF	TGTGCCAGCAGGATTCAGGGGGCGCGGAATTCACCCCTCCACTTT
TRBV2	once	TRBD1	TRBJ2-7	CASSIQPGQGYEQYF	TGTGCCAGCAGTATTCAACCGGGACAGGGGTACGAGCAGTACTTC
TRBV10-2	NA	NA	TRBJ1-4	CASSDRGRRFAKLFF	TGCGCCAGCAGTGACCGGGGTAGGCGGTTTGCAAAACTGTTTTTT
TRBV5-8	NA	NA	TRBJ2-7	CASSFSSYEQYF	TGTGCCAGCAGCTTTAGCTCCTACGAGCAGTACTTC
TRBV5-1	NA	NA	TRBJ1-1	CASSLAGLGRMNTEAFF	TGCGCCAGCAGCTTGGCGGGACTGGGGCGCATGAACACTGAAGCTTTCTTT
TRBV6-4	NA	NA	TRBJ2-2	CASSPGVRNTGELFF	TGTGCCAGCAGCCCCGGGGTCCGGAACACCGGGGAGCTGTTTTTT
TRBV7-7	NA	TRBD2	TRBJ2-5	CASSLGGQETQYF	TGTGCCAGCAGCTTGGGGGGGCAAGAGACCCAGTACTTC
TRBV19	NA	NA	TRBJ2-2	CASSIGLSSPGELFF	TGTGCCAGTAGTATCGGGTTATCCTCCCCCGGGGAGCTGTTTTTT
TRBV5-1	once	NA	TRBJ1-4	CASSLAGVDEKLFF	TGCGCCAGCAGCTTGGCGGGGGTTGATGAAAAACTGTTTTTT
TRBV5-6	NA	TRBD1	TRBJ2-5	CASSSTGTEPRGYF	TGTGCCAGCAGCTCAACCGGGACAGAACCCCGCGGGTACTTC
TRBV3-1/TRBV3-2	NA	NA	TRBJ1-3	CASSPGVSGNTIYF	TGTGCCAGCAGCCCTGGAGTCTCTGGAAACACCATATATTTT
TRBV24-1	NA	NA	TRBJ2-1	CATSDPGSGSYNEQFF	TGTGCCACCAGTGACCCGGGGAGCGGTTCTTACAATGAGCAGTTCTTC
TRBV18	NA	NA	TRBJ1-2	CASSRKESDYGYTF	TGTGCCAGCTCACGGAAGGAAAGCGACTATGGCTACACCTTC
TRBV5-8	NA	NA	TRBJ1-1	CASSLAGGLGTEAFF	TGTGCCAGCAGCTTGGCGGGGGGGCTAGGGACTGAAGCTTTCTTT
TRBV24-1	few	NA	TRBJ2-3	CATSDPRQADTQYF	TGTGCCACCAGTGATCCTAGACAGGCAGATACGCAGTATTTT
TRBV28	NA	NA	TRBJ1-1	CASSLSGFGTEAFF	TGTGCCAGCAGTTTATCGGGGTTCGGAACTGAAGCTTTCTTT
TRBV28	NA	TRBD2	TRBJ2-3	CATGTSDTDTQYF	TGTGCCACCGGGACTAGCGACACAGATACGCAGTATTTT
TRBV2	NA	NA	TRBJ1-1	CASTETGGTEAFF	TGTGCCAGCACCGAGACAGGAGGCACTGAAGCTTTCTTT
TRBV24-1	NA	TRBD1	TRBJ2-6	CATSDLGQGFSGANVLTF	TGTGCCACCAGTGATTTAGGACAGGGATTCTCTGGGGCCAACGTCCTGACTTTC
TRBV5-6	NA	NA	TRBJ1-1	CASSLMRTANTEAFF	TGTGCCAGCAGCTTGATGCGGACAGCCAACACTGAAGCTTTCTTT
TRBV5-6	NA	NA	TRBJ1-5	CASGGGIIDPQHF	TGTGCCAGCGGCGGAGGGATAATCGATCCCCAGCATTTT
TRBV27	few	NA	TRBJ1-1	CASSADRRDTEAFF	TGTGCCAGCAGTGCAGACAGAAGGGACACTGAAGCTTTCTTT
TRBV5-1	NA	TRBD2	TRBJ2-3	CASSSLAGVGQGQYF	TGCGCCAGCAGCTCTCTAGCGGGAGTTGGGCAAGGGCAGTATTTT
TRBV11-2	NA	TRBD2	TRBJ2-5	CASSMTSGTQETQYF	TGTGCCAGCAGCATGACTAGCGGGACCCAAGAGACCCAGTACTTC
TRBV3-1/TRBV3-2	NA	TRBD2	TRBJ2-5	CASSQGREATQYF	TGTGCCAGCAGCCAAGGCCGGGAGGCGACCCAGTACTTC
TRBV2	once	NA	TRBJ2-5	CASRRTPGRETQYF	TGTGCCAGCAGACGGACTCCGGGGAGGGAGACCCAGTACTTC
TRBV11-2	NA	TRBD2	TRBJ2-7	CASSVNGLAGIYEQYF	TGTGCCAGCTCAGTTAATGGGCTAGCGGGAATCTACGAGCAGTACTTC
TRBV6-5	NA	NA	TRBJ2-5	CASSPLRPGETQYF	TGTGCCAGCAGCCCACTTCGACCCGGGGAGACCCAGTACTTC
TRBV27	NA	TRBD1	TRBJ1-4	CASSLRAGGILTTNEKLFF	TGTGCCAGCAGTTTAAGAGCAGGGGGTATCCTAACGACTAATGAAAAACTGTTTTTT
TRBV3-1/TRBV3-2	NA	TRBD1	TRBJ1-4	CASSQTGGYFATNEKLFF	TGTGCCAGCAGCCAGACAGGGGGCTATTTTGCAACTAATGAAAAACTGTTTTTT
TRBV2	NA	NA	TRBJ2-1	CASNSGGQLYNEQFF	TGTGCCAGCAACTCCGGAGGACAGCTATACAATGAGCAGTTCTTC
TRBV9	few	NA	TRBJ1-1	CASSPPSGNTEAFF	TGTGCCAGCAGCCCACCGTCAGGGAACACTGAAGCTTTCTTT
TRBV5-1	NA	TRBD1	TRBJ1-2	CASSQGTGGGYTF	TGCGCCAGCAGCCAGGGGACAGGGGGCGGCTACACCTTC
TRBV10-3	NA	TRBD1	TRBJ1-1	CASAGQGATTFF	TGTGCCTCTGCGGGACAGGGGGCTACGACTTTCTTT
TRBV2	once	NA	TRBJ1-6	CASRQSQGPWNSPLHF	TGTGCCAGCAGACAATCACAGGGTCCCTGGAATTCACCCCTCCACTTT
TRBV2	NA	TRBD1	TRBJ2-5	CASSTQGVGETQYF	TGTGCCAGCAGTACTCAGGGGGTCGGGGAGACCCAGTACTTC
TRBV5-1	NA	NA	TRBJ1-5	CASSLDSRSNQPQHF	TGCGCCAGCAGCTTGGATTCCAGGTCAAATCAGCCCCAGCATTTT
TRBV28	NA	NA	TRBJ2-7	CASSLGSLYSYEQYF	TGTGCCAGCAGTTTAGGTAGCCTTTACTCCTACGAGCAGTACTTC
TRBV10-3	once	NA	TRBJ1-5	CAISDEGRFQPQHF	TGTGCCATCAGTGACGAGGGGAGGTTTCAGCCCCAGCATTTT
TRBV12-3/TRBV12-4	NA	NA	TRBJ1-3	CASTMDIANTIYF	TGTGCCAGCACTATGGACATTGCAAACACCATATATTTT
TRBV20-1	NA	TRBD2	TRBJ2-1	CSASRLAGYNEQFF	TGCAGTGCTAGTCGGCTAGCGGGTTACAATGAGCAGTTCTTC
TRBV7-9	NA	TRBD1	TRBJ1-4	CASSFDRGDEKLFF	TGTGCCAGCAGCTTCGACAGGGGCGATGAAAAACTGTTTTTT
TRBV9	NA	NA	TRBJ1-1	CASSVDVRGTEAFF	TGTGCCAGCAGCGTAGATGTGCGTGGCACTGAAGCTTTCTTT
TRBV11-2	NA	TRBD1	TRBJ1-6	CASSLGGTDNSPLHF	TGTGCCAGCAGCTTAGGAGGGACAGATAATTCACCCCTCCACTTT
TRBV30	NA	NA	TRBJ1-4	CAWTRGYEKLFF	TGTGCCTGGACGCGGGGATATGAAAAACTGTTTTTT